This TCR beta chain came from a study of T-cell memory formation after mild COVID-19. V lost 2 bases, J lost 0 bases, and 6 bases lay in between. Germline V lookup: CDR1 SNHLY, CDR2 FYNNEI. The CDR3 consists of 14 residues. From the 5' RACE reads, TCRdb called clonotypes with MiXCR, one entry per CDR3 protein. The sample holds 350,000 to 550,000 distinct CDR3 sequences, more than 15% seen once. This rearrangement joins TRBV2 to TRBJ2-3, with no clear D. Material: PBMCs or a T cell subset sorted from them (not recorded which). The TCR comes from a man younger than 35 who had mild COVID-19 (a few samples of this study predate the infection). Cell type and time point are not known. Here the CDR3 DNA reads TGTGCCAGCAGTGAACTCCTAAGCACAGATACGCAGTATTTT. As protein: CASSELLSTDTQYF.